The rows below give T cell receptor beta chains drawn from one sample of a study of blood T cell repertoires in COVID-19. Method: immunoSEQ multiplex PCR; TCRdb's copy keeps in-frame clones and lacks some. The sample has 250,000 or so clones, 89% seen once. Sequenced: peripheral blood. The receptor source for this set is a woman in her forties who had recovered from COVID-19. Each CDR3 is given with its conserved first and last residue. D genes are given only for firm matches. Part of the rows lack a size; the others show once, few, many or a class for expanded clones.

TRBV12-3/TRBV12-4	TRBJ2-7	TRBD1	few	TGTGCCAGCAGTCCGACAGGGGGCGAGCAGTACTTC	CASSPTGGEQYF
TRBV3-1/TRBV3-2	TRBJ1-4	.	.	TGTGCCAGCAGCCAGTTCCGTATAGATGAAAAACTGTTTTTT	CASSQFRIDEKLFF
TRBV9	TRBJ1-1	.	.	TGTGCCAGCAGCTCCGGCGGTGCTGAAGCTTTCTTT	CASSSGGAEAFF
TRBV7-6	TRBJ2-3	TRBD2	few	TGTGCCAGCAGCCGAGGACTAGCGGGAGAAGCAGATACGCAGTATTTT	CASSRGLAGEADTQYF
TRBV30	TRBJ1-1	.	.	TGTGCCTGGGGGAGAAGCGGGCTGAACACTGAAGCTTTCTTT	CAWGRSGLNTEAFF
TRBV4-2	TRBJ2-2	TRBD2	.	TGTGCCAGCAGCCAAGCGGCCAGCGGGGGGACCGGGGAGCTGTTTTTT	CASSQAASGGTGELFF
TRBV10-3	TRBJ2-1	.	once	TGTGCCATCAGTGAGCAGCTAGCGGGGACAGGTGAGCAGTTCTTC	CAISEQLAGTGEQFF
TRBV28	TRBJ2-3	.	.	TGTGCCAGCAGCCAACCACAGGGCACATTGGACACAGATACGCAGTATTTT	CASSQPQGTLDTDTQYF
TRBV2	TRBJ2-5	.	.	TGTGCCAGCAGTGACAGGGGCTGGGAGACCCAGTACTTC	CASSDRGWETQYF
TRBV24-1	TRBJ2-1	TRBD1	.	TGTGCCACCAGTGATTTGAAGGGGGCTAGCCGGGATTACAATGAGCAGTTCTTC	CATSDLKGASRDYNEQFF
TRBV24-1	TRBJ2-1	TRBD2	.	TGTGCCACCAGTGACGACACTAGCGGGAGGCAGTTCTTC	CATSDDTSGRQFF
TRBV7-9	TRBJ2-7	.	.	TGTGCCAGCAGCTTCCACAGGGTGAGCGAGCAGTACTTC	CASSFHRVSEQYF
TRBV11-3	TRBJ2-1	TRBD1	.	TGTGCCAGCAGCTTACGGACAGGGAGCTCCTACAATGAGCAGTTCTTC	CASSLRTGSSYNEQFF
TRBV7-8	TRBJ1-4	.	.	TGTGCCAGCAGCTTTCAGGAGGGCGCAACTAATGAAAAACTGTTTTTT	CASSFQEGATNEKLFF
TRBV7-9	TRBJ2-2	.	.	TGTGCCAGCAGCTCACATCTGAACACCGGGGAGCTGTTTTTT	CASSSHLNTGELFF
TRBV20-1	TRBJ2-3	TRBD2	.	TGCAGTGCTAGTTTGCTAGCGGGAGGGCCGATCACAGATACGCAGTATTTT	CSASLLAGGPITDTQYF
TRBV7-7	TRBJ2-5	.	.	TGTGCTAGCAGCTTAGTTGTGCCGAGAGACCAAGAGACCCAGTACTTC	CASSLVVPRDQETQYF
TRBV6-6	TRBJ2-7	TRBD1	.	TGTGCCAGCAGTTCCCACTCGACAGGGCCTTCCTACGAGCAGTACTTC	CASSSHSTGPSYEQYF
TRBV2	TRBJ2-7	TRBD2	.	TGTGCCAGCAGGTGGACTAGCGGGGACTCCTACGAGCAGTACTTC	CASRWTSGDSYEQYF
TRBV5-1	TRBJ2-3	.	.	TGCGCCAGCAGCTTCCTAATCAGCACAGATACGCAGTATTTT	CASSFLISTDTQYF
TRBV6-5	TRBJ1-2	.	.	TGTGCCCTCTGGGGGGGGTTAAACTATGGCTACACCTTC	CALWGGLNYGYTF
TRBV29-1	TRBJ2-3	.	once	TGCAGCGTTGATGCTGCGCCGAGCGGGTTGCGGACAGATACGCAGTATTTT	CSVDAAPSGLRTDTQYF
TRBV5-5	TRBJ2-3	TRBD2	.	TGTGCCAGCAGCCCCCCCGCCGGGACTAGCGGGAGTGTCGGCACAGATACGCAGTATTTT	CASSPPAGTSGSVGTDTQYF
TRBV28	TRBJ1-5	TRBD1	.	TGTGCCAGCAGCCACGACGGACAGGGAAGGGTTCAGCCCCAGCATTTT	CASSHDGQGRVQPQHF
TRBV9	TRBJ2-7	TRBD2	.	TGTGCCAGCAGCCAGGGGGGACTAGCGGGAGTCGAGCAGTACTTC	CASSQGGLAGVEQYF
TRBV19	TRBJ2-7	TRBD1	.	TGTGCCAGTAGCCCGGGACAGCTCTACGAGCAGTACTTC	CASSPGQLYEQYF
TRBV19	TRBJ1-1	TRBD1	once	TGTGCCAGTAGTATAGATCCGGACAGGGGCGAAGCTTTCTTT	CASSIDPDRGEAFF
TRBV29-1	TRBJ2-7	.	few	TGCAGCGTTGCCCGTAGTAGTCGGGACGAGCAGTACTTC	CSVARSSRDEQYF
TRBV11-2	TRBJ2-5	TRBD2	.	TGTGCCAGCAGGACTAGCTCGGAGACCCAGTACTTC	CASRTSSETQYF
TRBV12-3/TRBV12-4	TRBJ1-3	.	few	TGTGCCAGCATCCTTGGGGACTTATCCACCATATATTTT	CASILGDLSTIYF
TRBV5-1	TRBJ2-1	.	.	TGCGCCAGCAGCTTGTCCAGCGGGTCCAATGAGCAGTTCTTC	CASSLSSGSNEQFF
TRBV5-1	TRBJ1-5	TRBD1	.	TGCGCCAGCAGGCCGGGACAGGGGGATCAGCCCCAGCATTTT	CASRPGQGDQPQHF
TRBV27	TRBJ2-1	.	.	TGTGCCAGCAGTTCTGGCAACACATACTCCTACAATGAGCAGTTCTTC	CASSSGNTYSYNEQFF
TRBV11-1	TRBJ2-5	TRBD1	.	TGTGCCAGCAGCGCCGGGACAGGGGAGGAAGAGACCCAGTACTTC	CASSAGTGEEETQYF
TRBV19	TRBJ2-2	TRBD1	medium-sized	TGTGCCAGTATTGGAAGGCAGGGGGAGACCGGGGAGCTGTTTTTT	CASIGRQGETGELFF
TRBV5-1	TRBJ2-7	.	.	TGCGCCAGCAGCCTCGAGGCCTACCAGAACTCAGTCTACTACGAGCAGTACTTC	CASSLEAYQNSVYYEQYF
TRBV27	TRBJ1-6	.	.	TGTGCCAGCAGTTTAGGGCAGGGTAATTCACCCCTCCACTTT	CASSLGQGNSPLHF
TRBV10-3	TRBJ2-2	.	.	TGTGCCATCAGTACAGGGGGGGACACCGGGGAGCTGTTTTTT	CAISTGGDTGELFF
TRBV28	TRBJ2-2	.	.	TGTGCCAGCACCCCCGCGGGGCATGGCGGGGAGCTGTTTTTT	CASTPAGHGGELFF
TRBV29-1	TRBJ2-3	TRBD1	once	TGCAGCGTCGTGACAGGGGTCGGGAAAAAAGATACGCAGTATTTT	CSVVTGVGKKDTQYF
TRBV30	TRBJ2-1	.	.	TGTGCCTGGAGTCTCGGGAGCTCCTACAATGAGCAGTTCTTC	CAWSLGSSYNEQFF